The rows below give T cell receptor beta chains drawn from one sample of a study of molecular identifiers for immune sequencing clone quantification. MiXCR was run by TCRdb on the PCR reads, yielding one entry per CDR3 protein. The profile shows about 500,000 distinct CDR3 sequences, 25% of them singletons. The material sequenced was naive CD8+ T cells from blood, with Jurkat cell RNA spiked in. The receptors were sampled from a human donor in good health. Some libraries in this study had Jurkat cell RNA spiked in. Both conserved end residues are part of each CDR3. A D gene is named only where the DNA matches it firmly. Only some rows state a clone size, as once, few, many or a class for expanded clones.

V gene: TRBV2
D gene: TRBD1
clone size: many
J gene: TRBJ2-3
CDR3 protein: CASSDWTGSTDTQYF
CDR3 DNA: TGTGCCAGCAGTGACTGGACAGGGTCCACAGATACGCAGTATTTT

V gene: TRBV7-3
D gene: .
clone size: .
J gene: TRBJ2-3
CDR3 protein: CASGLLGTDTQYF
CDR3 DNA: TGTGCCAGCGGCTTACTGGGTACAGATACGCAGTATTTT

V gene: TRBV24-1
D gene: .
clone size: many
J gene: TRBJ1-1
CDR3 protein: CATKETVGTEAFF
CDR3 DNA: TGTGCCACCAAAGAGACAGTTGGCACTGAAGCTTTCTTT

V gene: TRBV7-9
D gene: .
clone size: .
J gene: TRBJ2-7
CDR3 protein: CASSWTEFTPYEQYF
CDR3 DNA: TGTGCCAGCAGCTGGACAGAGTTTACTCCCTACGAGCAGTACTTC

V gene: TRBV9
D gene: TRBD2
clone size: many
J gene: TRBJ2-5
CDR3 protein: CASSTQTSGTGQETQYF
CDR3 DNA: TGTGCCAGCAGCACCCAGACTAGCGGGACCGGACAAGAGACCCAGTACTTC

V gene: TRBV6-6
D gene: .
clone size: .
J gene: TRBJ2-1
CDR3 protein: CASRYTRQNSYNEQFF
CDR3 DNA: TGTGCCAGCAGATACACAAGACAGAACTCCTACAATGAGCAGTTCTTC

V gene: TRBV14
D gene: .
clone size: many
J gene: TRBJ2-5
CDR3 protein: CASSQAASSLFEETQYF
CDR3 DNA: TGTGCCAGCAGCCAAGCGGCTAGCAGTCTCTTTGAGGAGACCCAGTACTTC

V gene: TRBV6-2/TRBV6-3
D gene: TRBD2
clone size: many
J gene: TRBJ2-3
CDR3 protein: CASSQRTSSDTDTQYF
CDR3 DNA: TGTGCCAGCAGTCAACGGACTAGCAGCGACACAGATACGCAGTATTTT

V gene: TRBV12-3/TRBV12-4
D gene: .
clone size: few
J gene: TRBJ1-4
CDR3 protein: CASSPPPGWSANEKLFF
CDR3 DNA: TGTGCCAGCAGCCCCCCGCCCGGGTGGTCGGCTAATGAAAAACTGTTTTTT

V gene: TRBV7-9
D gene: TRBD1
clone size: .
J gene: TRBJ1-1
CDR3 protein: CASSFRPGGDSEAFF
CDR3 DNA: TGTGCCAGCAGCTTCCGACCGGGAGGGGACAGTGAAGCTTTCTTT

V gene: TRBV6-2/TRBV6-3
D gene: .
clone size: many
J gene: TRBJ2-3
CDR3 protein: CASSYATGTNTQYF
CDR3 DNA: TGTGCCAGCAGTTACGCCACAGGGACGAATACGCAGTATTTT

V gene: TRBV27
D gene: .
clone size: few
J gene: TRBJ1-6
CDR3 protein: CASSPGRGGSPLHF
CDR3 DNA: TGTGCCAGCAGCCCGGGACGCGGAGGTTCACCCCTCCACTTT

V gene: TRBV7-8
D gene: .
clone size: .
J gene: TRBJ2-7
CDR3 protein: CASSPSTGEGYEQYF
CDR3 DNA: TGTGCCAGCAGCCCCTCGACAGGGGAGGGCTACGAGCAGTACTTC

V gene: TRBV15
D gene: TRBD2
clone size: .
J gene: TRBJ2-3
CDR3 protein: CATSKPGLAKGGDTQYF
CDR3 DNA: TGTGCCACCAGCAAACCGGGACTAGCAAAAGGTGGGGATACGCAGTATTTT

V gene: TRBV9
D gene: TRBD1
clone size: few
J gene: TRBJ1-6
CDR3 protein: CASSAGQANSPLHF
CDR3 DNA: TGTGCCAGCAGCGCCGGACAGGCGAATTCACCCCTCCACTTT

V gene: TRBV7-9
D gene: TRBD1
clone size: .
J gene: TRBJ2-3
CDR3 protein: CASTYDREGDTQYF
CDR3 DNA: TGTGCCAGCACATATGACAGGGAAGGAGATACGCAGTATTTT

V gene: TRBV12-3/TRBV12-4
D gene: .
clone size: many
J gene: TRBJ2-2
CDR3 protein: CASMGSGELFF
CDR3 DNA: TGTGCCAGCATGGGGTCCGGGGAGCTGTTTTTT

V gene: TRBV6-2/TRBV6-3
D gene: TRBD2
clone size: .
J gene: TRBJ2-3
CDR3 protein: CASSYPSREATDTQYF
CDR3 DNA: TGTGCCAGCAGTTACCCATCTCGGGAGGCAACAGATACGCAGTATTTT

V gene: TRBV27
D gene: .
clone size: few
J gene: TRBJ2-5
CDR3 protein: CATSSGVVGETQYF
CDR3 DNA: TGTGCCACCTCCTCAGGGGTCGTAGGAGAGACCCAGTACTTC

V gene: TRBV6-2/TRBV6-3
D gene: .
clone size: few
J gene: TRBJ2-1
CDR3 protein: CASNWGSSYNEQFF
CDR3 DNA: TGTGCCAGCAACTGGGGGAGCTCCTACAATGAGCAGTTCTTC

V gene: TRBV7-6
D gene: .
clone size: many
J gene: TRBJ2-7
CDR3 protein: CASSYSTNTYEQYF
CDR3 DNA: TGTGCCAGCAGCTATTCCACCAATACCTACGAGCAGTACTTC

V gene: TRBV29-1
D gene: TRBD1
clone size: many
J gene: TRBJ2-2
CDR3 protein: CSVDDSGTGSAGELFF
CDR3 DNA: TGCAGCGTTGACGACTCCGGGACAGGGTCAGCCGGGGAGCTGTTTTTT

V gene: TRBV6-2/TRBV6-3
D gene: .
clone size: many
J gene: TRBJ2-2
CDR3 protein: CASEGGTGELFF
CDR3 DNA: TGTGCCAGCGAGGGGGGAACCGGGGAGCTGTTTTTT

V gene: TRBV6-5
D gene: .
clone size: few
J gene: TRBJ1-1
CDR3 protein: CASSFTEQGFTEAFF
CDR3 DNA: TGTGCCAGCAGTTTCACAGAACAGGGTTTCACTGAAGCTTTCTTT

V gene: TRBV5-1
D gene: TRBD1
clone size: many
J gene: TRBJ1-4
CDR3 protein: CASRGQGHEKLFF
CDR3 DNA: TGCGCCAGCCGGGGACAGGGGCATGAAAAACTGTTTTTT

V gene: TRBV7-9
D gene: .
clone size: many
J gene: TRBJ1-5
CDR3 protein: CASSLGGLGDQPQHF
CDR3 DNA: TGTGCCAGCAGCTTGGGAGGGTTGGGCGATCAGCCCCAGCATTTT

V gene: TRBV2
D gene: .
clone size: many
J gene: TRBJ2-3
CDR3 protein: CASSEWIERTDTQYF
CDR3 DNA: TGTGCCAGCAGTGAGTGGATAGAACGAACCGATACGCAGTATTTT

V gene: TRBV5-4
D gene: TRBD2
clone size: many
J gene: TRBJ2-3
CDR3 protein: CASSPSGLLDTQYF
CDR3 DNA: TGTGCCAGCAGCCCTAGCGGACTGCTCGATACGCAGTATTTT

V gene: TRBV6-2/TRBV6-3
D gene: TRBD1
clone size: many
J gene: TRBJ2-7
CDR3 protein: CASSYPGQGSYEQYF
CDR3 DNA: TGTGCCAGCAGTTATCCGGGACAGGGGTCCTACGAGCAGTACTTC

V gene: TRBV28
D gene: .
clone size: few
J gene: TRBJ1-5
CDR3 protein: CASSFGGFNQPQHF
CDR3 DNA: TGTGCCAGCAGTTTCGGGGGGTTTAATCAGCCCCAGCATTTT

V gene: TRBV4-1
D gene: .
clone size: few
J gene: TRBJ2-6
CDR3 protein: CASSQVGQPSVLTF
CDR3 DNA: TGCGCCAGCAGCCAAGTAGGACAGCCTAGCGTCCTGACTTTC

V gene: TRBV12-3/TRBV12-4
D gene: TRBD2
clone size: .
J gene: TRBJ2-2
CDR3 protein: CASSFIAGQKNTGELFF
CDR3 DNA: TGTGCCAGCAGTTTTATAGCGGGTCAAAAGAACACCGGGGAGCTGTTTTTT

V gene: TRBV20-1
D gene: TRBD1
clone size: few
J gene: TRBJ2-7
CDR3 protein: CSARDSTGVPYEQYF
CDR3 DNA: TGCAGTGCTAGAGACTCGACAGGGGTGCCCTACGAGCAGTACTTC

V gene: TRBV7-2
D gene: .
clone size: .
J gene: TRBJ2-5
CDR3 protein: CASSIGHSQETQYF
CDR3 DNA: TGTGCCAGCAGCATAGGTCATTCACAAGAGACCCAGTACTTC

V gene: TRBV4-3
D gene: TRBD1
clone size: few
J gene: TRBJ2-7
CDR3 protein: CASSHKTGGKNEQYF
CDR3 DNA: TGCGCCAGCAGCCACAAAACAGGGGGCAAGAATGAGCAGTACTTC

V gene: TRBV27
D gene: .
clone size: few
J gene: TRBJ1-1
CDR3 protein: CASSLRWAMNTEAFF
CDR3 DNA: TGTGCCAGCAGTTTAAGGTGGGCCATGAACACTGAAGCTTTCTTT

V gene: TRBV27
D gene: .
clone size: .
J gene: TRBJ2-3
CDR3 protein: CASSLWGVAPDTQYF
CDR3 DNA: TGTGCCAGCAGTTTATGGGGGGTCGCCCCAGATACGCAGTATTTT

V gene: TRBV5-4
D gene: .
clone size: .
J gene: TRBJ1-1
CDR3 protein: CASSLVGLGNTEAFF
CDR3 DNA: TGTGCCAGCAGCCTGGTCGGGTTAGGGAACACTGAAGCTTTCTTT

V gene: TRBV12-3/TRBV12-4
D gene: .
clone size: .
J gene: TRBJ1-3
CDR3 protein: CASRPPMMGVEKNTTYF
CDR3 DNA: TGTGCCAGCAGACCTCCCATGATGGGAGTAGAGAAAAACACCACATATTTT

V gene: TRBV18
D gene: .
clone size: many
J gene: TRBJ1-1
CDR3 protein: CASSLSMGENTEAFF
CDR3 DNA: TGTGCCAGCTCATTATCAATGGGAGAGAACACTGAAGCTTTCTTT

V gene: TRBV12-3/TRBV12-4
D gene: TRBD1
clone size: few
J gene: TRBJ1-1
CDR3 protein: CASSLRTGMDTEAFF
CDR3 DNA: TGTGCCAGCAGTTTACGGACAGGGATGGACACTGAAGCTTTCTTT

V gene: TRBV9
D gene: TRBD1
clone size: .
J gene: TRBJ1-6
CDR3 protein: CASSDSTGVDSPLHF
CDR3 DNA: TGTGCCAGCAGCGACTCGACAGGGGTCGATTCACCCCTCCACTTT

V gene: TRBV29-1
D gene: .
clone size: .
J gene: TRBJ2-7
CDR3 protein: CSVEGSRIEGYEQYF
CDR3 DNA: TGCAGCGTCGAGGGGTCAAGGATAGAAGGCTACGAGCAGTACTTC

V gene: TRBV28
D gene: .
clone size: .
J gene: TRBJ1-2
CDR3 protein: CASSLLLIDYGYTF
CDR3 DNA: TGTGCCAGCAGCCTCCTCCTCATAGACTATGGCTACACCTTC

V gene: TRBV28
D gene: .
clone size: few
J gene: TRBJ2-7
CDR3 protein: CASSLPLAYEQYF
CDR3 DNA: TGTGCCAGCAGTTTGCCACTGGCCTACGAGCAGTACTTC

V gene: TRBV4-1
D gene: .
clone size: .
J gene: TRBJ1-2
CDR3 protein: CASSQPQGGYGYAF
CDR3 DNA: TGCGCCAGCAGCCAGCCGCAGGGCGGATATGGCTACGCCTTC

V gene: TRBV2
D gene: .
clone size: few
J gene: TRBJ1-5
CDR3 protein: CASSEGQNSNQPQHF
CDR3 DNA: TGTGCCAGCAGTGAAGGGCAAAATAGCAATCAGCCCCAGCATTTT

V gene: TRBV27
D gene: .
clone size: few
J gene: TRBJ2-1
CDR3 protein: CASSLLGGDSYNEQFF
CDR3 DNA: TGTGCCAGCAGTTTATTGGGCGGTGATTCCTACAATGAGCAGTTCTTC

V gene: TRBV5-1
D gene: TRBD2
clone size: .
J gene: TRBJ2-7
CDR3 protein: CACSFGTSGYEQYF
CDR3 DNA: TGCGCCTGCAGCTTTGGGACTAGCGGCTACGAGCAGTACTTC

V gene: TRBV6-5
D gene: .
clone size: few
J gene: TRBJ1-1
CDR3 protein: CASSYLTGRGDTEAFF
CDR3 DNA: TGTGCCAGCAGTTACTTGACGGGGCGCGGGGACACTGAAGCTTTCTTT

V gene: TRBV29-1
D gene: .
clone size: many
J gene: TRBJ2-7
CDR3 protein: CSTTLAGEGYEQYF
CDR3 DNA: TGCAGCACTACACTTGCCGGGGAAGGTTACGAGCAGTACTTC

V gene: TRBV12-3/TRBV12-4
D gene: .
clone size: .
J gene: TRBJ2-1
CDR3 protein: CASTLGLNEQFF
CDR3 DNA: TGTGCCAGCACCCTGGGCCTCAATGAGCAGTTCTTC

V gene: TRBV27
D gene: .
clone size: .
J gene: TRBJ1-1
CDR3 protein: CASSSGGREIDTEAFF
CDR3 DNA: TGTGCCAGCAGCTCTGGGGGCAGGGAAATCGACACTGAAGCTTTCTTT

V gene: TRBV20-1
D gene: .
clone size: many
J gene: TRBJ2-2
CDR3 protein: CSARTLLENTGELFF
CDR3 DNA: TGCAGTGCTAGAACGCTTCTGGAGAACACCGGGGAGCTGTTTTTT